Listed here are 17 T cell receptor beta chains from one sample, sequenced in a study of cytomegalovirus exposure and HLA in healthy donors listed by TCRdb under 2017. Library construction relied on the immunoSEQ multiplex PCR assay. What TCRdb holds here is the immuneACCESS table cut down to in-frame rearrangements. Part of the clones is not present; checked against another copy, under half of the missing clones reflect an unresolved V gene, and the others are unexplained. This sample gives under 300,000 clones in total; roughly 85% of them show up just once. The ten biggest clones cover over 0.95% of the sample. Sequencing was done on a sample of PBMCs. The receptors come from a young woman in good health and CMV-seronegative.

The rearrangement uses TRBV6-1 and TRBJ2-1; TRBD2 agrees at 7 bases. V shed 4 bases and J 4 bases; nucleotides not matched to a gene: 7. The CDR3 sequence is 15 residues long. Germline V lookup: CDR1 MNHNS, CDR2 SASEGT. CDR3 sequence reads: CASSARTSTYNEQFF. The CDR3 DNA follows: TGTGCCAGCAGTGCCCGGACTAGTACTTACAATGAGCAGTTCTTC.

CDR3 loop: CASSSNFTGELFF. The CDR3 coding sequence is TGCGCCAGCAGCTCCAACTTCACCGGGGAGCTGTTTTTT. This chain links TRBV5-1 with TRBJ2-2; D is uncertain. Deletions cut 3 bases from V and 4 bases from J, with 7 bases between. This CDR3 has 13 amino acids. Germline CDR1 and CDR2: SGHRS and YFSETQ.

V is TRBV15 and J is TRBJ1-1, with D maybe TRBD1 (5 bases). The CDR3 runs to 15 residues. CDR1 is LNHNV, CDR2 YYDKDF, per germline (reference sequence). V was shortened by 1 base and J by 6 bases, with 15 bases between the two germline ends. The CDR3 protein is CATSRVAGDGPEAFF. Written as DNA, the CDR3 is TGTGCCACCAGCAGAGTTGCGGGGGACGGCCCTGAAGCTTTCTTT.

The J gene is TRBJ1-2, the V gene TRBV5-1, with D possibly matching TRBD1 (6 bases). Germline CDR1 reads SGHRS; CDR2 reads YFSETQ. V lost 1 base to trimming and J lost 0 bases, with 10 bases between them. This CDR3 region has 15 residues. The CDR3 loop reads CASSLSQGANYGYTF. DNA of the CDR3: TGCGCCAGCAGCTTGTCACAGGGCGCTAACTATGGCTACACCTTC.

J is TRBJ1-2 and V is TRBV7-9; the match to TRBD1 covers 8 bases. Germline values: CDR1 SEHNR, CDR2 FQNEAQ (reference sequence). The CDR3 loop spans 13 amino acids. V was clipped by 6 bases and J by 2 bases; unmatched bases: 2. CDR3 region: CASRWTGNYGYTF. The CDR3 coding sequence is TGTGCCAGCAGGTGGACAGGGAACTATGGCTACACCTTC.

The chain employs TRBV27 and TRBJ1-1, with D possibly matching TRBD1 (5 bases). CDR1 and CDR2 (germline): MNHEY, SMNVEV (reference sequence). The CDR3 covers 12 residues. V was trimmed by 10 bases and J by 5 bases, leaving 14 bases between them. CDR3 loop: CATQGGATEAFF. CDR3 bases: TGTGCCACTCAGGGAGGGGCTACTGAAGCTTTCTTT.

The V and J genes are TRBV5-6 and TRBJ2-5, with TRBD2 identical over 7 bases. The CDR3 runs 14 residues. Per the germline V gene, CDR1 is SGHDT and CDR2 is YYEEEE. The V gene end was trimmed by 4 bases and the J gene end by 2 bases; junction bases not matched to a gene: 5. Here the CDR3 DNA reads TGTGCCAGCAGCAATCCGGGACTACAAGAGACCCAGTACTTC. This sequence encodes CASSNPGLQETQYF. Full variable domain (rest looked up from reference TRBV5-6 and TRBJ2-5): DAGVTQSPTHLIKTRGQQVTLRCSPKSGHDTVSWYQQALGQGPQFIFQYYEEEERQRGNFPDRFSGHQFPNYSSELNVNALLLGDSALYLCASSNPGLQETQYFGPGTRLLVL.

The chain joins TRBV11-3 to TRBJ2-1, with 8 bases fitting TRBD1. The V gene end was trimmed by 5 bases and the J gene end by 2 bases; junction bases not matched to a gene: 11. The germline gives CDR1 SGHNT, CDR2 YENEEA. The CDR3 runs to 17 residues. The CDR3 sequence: CASSATPGQEPYNEQFF. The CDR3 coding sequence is TGTGCCAGCAGCGCGACCCCGGGACAGGAACCCTACAATGAGCAGTTCTTC.

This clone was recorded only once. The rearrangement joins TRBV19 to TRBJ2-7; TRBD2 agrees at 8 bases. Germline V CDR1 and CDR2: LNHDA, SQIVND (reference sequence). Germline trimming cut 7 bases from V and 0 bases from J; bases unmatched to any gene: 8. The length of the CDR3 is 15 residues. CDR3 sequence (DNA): TGTGCCAGTACCTCGGGGGGGCAGGGCTCCTACGAGCAGTACTTC. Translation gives CASTSGGQGSYEQYF.

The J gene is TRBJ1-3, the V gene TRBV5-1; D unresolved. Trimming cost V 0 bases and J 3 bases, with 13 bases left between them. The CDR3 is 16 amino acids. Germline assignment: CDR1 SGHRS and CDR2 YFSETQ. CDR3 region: CASSLAGPSHGNTIYF. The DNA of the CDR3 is TGCGCCAGCAGCTTGGCCGGTCCCTCCCATGGAAACACCATATATTTT. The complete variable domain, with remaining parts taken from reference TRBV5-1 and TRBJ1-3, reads KAGVTQTPRYLIKTRGQQVTLSCSPISGHRSVSWYQQTPGQGLQFLFEYFSETQRNKGNFPGRFSGRQFSNSRSEMNVSTLELGDSALYLCASSLAGPSHGNTIYFGEGSWLTVV.

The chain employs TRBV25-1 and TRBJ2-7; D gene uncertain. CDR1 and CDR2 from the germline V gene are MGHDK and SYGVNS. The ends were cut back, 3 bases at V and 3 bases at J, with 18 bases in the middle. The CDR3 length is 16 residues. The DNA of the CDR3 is TGTGCCAGCAGTGATATGGGCCAGTTTAATCGCTACGAGCAGTACTTC. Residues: CASSDMGQFNRYEQYF.

The CDR3 DNA reads TGCGCCAGCAGCCAAGGAACACGACAACACGAGCAGTACTTC. The encoded protein is CASSQGTRQHEQYF. The chain couples TRBV4-3 to TRBJ2-7; no firm D call. The V and J ends lost 1 base and 5 bases respectively, with 12 bases between them. This CDR3 comprises 14 residues. Germline CDR1 and CDR2: LGHNA and YSLEER.

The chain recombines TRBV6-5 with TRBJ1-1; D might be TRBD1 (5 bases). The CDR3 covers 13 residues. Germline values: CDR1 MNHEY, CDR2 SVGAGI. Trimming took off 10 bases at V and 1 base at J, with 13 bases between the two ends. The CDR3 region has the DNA TGTGCCACCGGACGGGGGGAGAACACTGAAGCTTTCTTT. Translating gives CATGRGENTEAFF.

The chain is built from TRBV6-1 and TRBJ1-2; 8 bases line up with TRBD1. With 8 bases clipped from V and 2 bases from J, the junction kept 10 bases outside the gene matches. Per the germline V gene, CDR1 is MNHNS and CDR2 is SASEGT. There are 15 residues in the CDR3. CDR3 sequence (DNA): TGTGCCAGCCGGCTAGCAGGGGGCGGCAACTATGGCTACACCTTC. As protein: CASRLAGGGNYGYTF.

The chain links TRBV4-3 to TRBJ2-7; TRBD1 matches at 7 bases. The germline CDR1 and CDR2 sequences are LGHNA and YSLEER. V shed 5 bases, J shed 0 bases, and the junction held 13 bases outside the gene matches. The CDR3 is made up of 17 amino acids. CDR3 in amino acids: CASSFQDGPGGSYEQYF. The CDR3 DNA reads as TGCGCCAGCAGCTTCCAGGACGGACCAGGGGGCTCCTACGAGCAGTACTTC.

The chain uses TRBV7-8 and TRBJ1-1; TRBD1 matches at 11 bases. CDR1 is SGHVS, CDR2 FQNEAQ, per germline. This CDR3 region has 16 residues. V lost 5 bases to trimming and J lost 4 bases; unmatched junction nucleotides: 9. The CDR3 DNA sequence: TGTGCCAGCAGCCCGCGGACAGGGGGCTTCGGCACTGAAGCTTTCTTT. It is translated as CASSPRTGGFGTEAFF. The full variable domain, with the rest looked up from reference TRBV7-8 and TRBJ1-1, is GAGVSQSPRYKVAKRGQDVALRCDPISGHVSLFWYQQALGQGPEFLTYFQNEAQLDKSGLPSDRFFAERPEGSVSTLKIQRTQQEDSAVYLCASSPRTGGFGTEAFFGQGTRLTVV.

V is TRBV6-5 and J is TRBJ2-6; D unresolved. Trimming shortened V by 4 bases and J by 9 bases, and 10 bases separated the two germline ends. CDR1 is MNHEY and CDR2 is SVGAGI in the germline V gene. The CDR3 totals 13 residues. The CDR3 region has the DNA TGTGCCAGCAGTTCGACACCATTCAACGTCCTGACTTTC. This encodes CASSSTPFNVLTF.